A single sample is the source of the 7 T cell receptor beta chains below, sequenced in a study of cytomegalovirus exposure and HLA in healthy donors (dated by TCRdb to the late 2010s). The protocol used for the library was the immunoSEQ multiplex PCR assay. For the multiplex PCR, a mixture combining 60 forward primers for TCR Vbeta segments and 13 reverse primers for TCR Jbeta segments was used. As stored in TCRdb, this immuneACCESS dataset retains in-frame rearrangements with V and J assigned. A fraction of the clones does not appear; measured against another copy, unresolved V genes explain less than half of the discrepancy, and the remainder lacks a known reason. The sample table lists 150,000 to 200,000 clones, 75% to 85% of them with a count of one. 0.65% of the sample comes from the top ten. Specimen: PBMCs. The origin of the receptors is a boy aged 5-17 years in good health and CMV-seronegative.

The genes are TRBV4-1 and TRBJ1-1, with unresolved D. V was shortened by 0 bases and J by 0 bases, with 8 bases between the two germline ends. Germline CDR1 is MGHRA and CDR2 is YSYEKL. CDR3 length equals 15 residues. This chain's CDR3 is CASSQENSMNTEAFF. The CDR3 coding sequence is TGCGCCAGCAGCCAAGAGAACAGCATGAACACTGAAGCTTTCTTT.

V is TRBV18 and J is TRBJ1-1; D is perhaps TRBD1 (5 bases). Between the trimmed V and J ends, which lost 5 bases and 0 bases, there was a span of 13 bases. This CDR3 comprises 15 residues. From germline, CDR1 is KGHSH and CDR2 LQKENI. The CDR3 region has the DNA TGTGCCAGCTCAAACCGACAGAGTATGAACACTGAAGCTTTCTTT. This encodes CASSNRQSMNTEAFF.

V usage is TRBV6-1 and J usage is TRBJ1-4; 7 bases align to TRBD1. Trimming cost V 8 bases and J 5 bases; bases outside gene matches: 11. This CDR3 has 15 amino acids. Per germline, CDR1 MNHNS and CDR2 SASEGT. CDR3 in DNA: TGTGCCAGCTCACTCCAGGGGGAGGCAAATGAAAAACTGTTTTTT. Residues: CASSLQGEANEKLFF.

The chain has TRBV7-6 and TRBJ2-7; weak D call: TRBD1 (5 bases). The CDR3 consists of 13 residues. V was shortened by 2 bases and J by 2 bases, with 7 bases between the two germline ends. CDR1 and CDR2 (germline): SGHVS, FNYEAQ. For the CDR3, the DNA is TGTGCCAGCAGCTTACAACAGGCCTACGAGCAGTACTTC. Translation: CASSLQQAYEQYF.

The gene calls are TRBV6-5 and TRBJ1-1, with TRBD1 as a possible D gene (6 bases). V lost 3 bases and J lost 6, with 14 bases in between. This CDR3 has 14 amino acids. The germline V gene has CDR1 MNHEY and CDR2 SVGAGI. The CDR3 loop is CASSYSRTDAEAFF. CDR3 coding DNA: TGTGCCAGCAGTTATTCCCGGACAGATGCTGAAGCTTTCTTT.

The CDR3 DNA reads TGTGCCAGTAGGAATCGGGGGGATAGCAATCAGCCCCAGCATTTT. Amino acids: CASRNRGDSNQPQHF. This chain uses TRBV19 with TRBJ1-5; perhaps TRBD1 as D (5 bases). Trimming removed 6 bases from V and 0 bases from J, with 12 bases in between. The CDR3 has 15 residues. Germline V gene sequence: CDR1 LNHDA, CDR2 SQIVND (reference sequence).

J is TRBJ1-3 and V is TRBV2, with 7 bases fitting TRBD1. This CDR3 contains 15 residues. Per germline, CDR1 SNHLY and CDR2 FYNNEI. J lost 0 bases, V lost 10 bases, and 9 bases had no gene match. The CDR3 sequence is CATTGTDFSGNTIYF. DNA for the CDR3: TGTGCCACCACCGGGACAGACTTCTCTGGAAACACCATATATTTT.